This entry lists 4 T cell receptor beta chains sequenced from one sample in a study of PD-L1 blockade in urothelial cancer (dated by TCRdb to the late 2010s). The library was generated by the immunoSEQ multiplex PCR assay. The table comes from immuneACCESS by way of TCRdb, which keeps in-frame sequences with V and J called. Part of the clones is missing from these tables; in studies checked, under half for an unresolved V gene and the rest for unknown reasons. In all, the sample holds 70,000 to 85,000 clones, and around 80% of those were seen once. The top ten hold 4% to 6% of the sample. This sample comprised PBMCs, obtained around atezolizumab (anti-PD-L1) treatment. The receptors here all came from a man in his sixties or seventies with urothelial cancer.

The chain recombines TRBV19 with TRBJ2-2; TRBD1 matches at 7 bases. Per germline, CDR1 LNHDA and CDR2 SQIVND (reference sequence). The CDR3 is 15 amino acids. The V segment lost 5 bases and the J segment 5 bases; nucleotides outside the gene matches: 8. The CDR3 nucleotides are TGTGCCAGTAGTCCTACAGGGGTGTGGACCGGGGAGCTGTTTTTT. Protein: CASSPTGVWTGELFF.

The count of this clone is one. The chain uses TRBV28 and TRBJ2-1; 9 nucleotides line up with TRBD1. CDR1 and CDR2 from the germline V gene are MDHEN and SYDVKM. The CDR3 consists of 15 residues. Trimming took 4 bases from V and 6 from J; bases not matched to a gene: 7. The CDR3 bases are TGTGCCAGCAGTTCGGGACAGGGTTTCCGCAATGAGCAGTTCTTC. Translated: CASSSGQGFRNEQFF.

With respect to this clone: Other DNA sequences within the sample encode an identical CDR3. This chain uses TRBV6-5 with TRBJ2-7; no reliable D call. V lost 0 bases to trimming and J lost 1 base, with 4 bases between them. This CDR3 spans 13 amino acids. Germline V gene sequence: CDR1 MNHEY, CDR2 SVGAGI. DNA of the CDR3: TGTGCCAGCAGTTACTCGCGTTCCTACGAGCAGTACTTC. Amino acids: CASSYSRSYEQYF.

The rearrangement links TRBV28 to TRBJ2-7, with TRBD2 matching over 8 bases. The germline V gene has CDR1 MDHEN and CDR2 SYDVKM. The CDR3 has 12 residues. The V gene end was trimmed by 10 bases and the J gene end by 4 bases; junction bases not matched to a gene: 6. The CDR3 spells CATGLAGYEQYF. CDR3 bases: TGTGCCACCGGACTAGCAGGTTACGAGCAGTACTTC.